These 10 T cell receptor beta chains share one sample of origin, sequenced in a study of cytomegalovirus exposure and HLA in healthy donors. Primers: 60 Vbeta forward and 13 Jbeta reverse. Sequencing used immunoSEQ multiplex PCR; TCRdb keeps in-frame clones, though not all of them. This repertoire shows 150,000 to 200,000 clones, roughly three quarters found once; its top ten account for 13% to 15%. What was sequenced was PBMCs. The receptors were sampled from a middle-aged woman in good health and CMV-seronegative.

The chain is built from TRBV6-5 and TRBJ2-3; 7 positions agree with TRBD1. This CDR3 is 13 amino acids long. Germline V gene data show CDR1 as MNHEY and CDR2 as SVGAGI. V shed 6 bases, J shed 4 bases, and the junction held 4 bases outside the gene matches. DNA of the CDR3: TGTGCCAGCAGCCAAGGGGGCCCAGATACGCAGTATTTT. It specifies CASSQGGPDTQYF.

The V gene is TRBV7-9, the J gene TRBJ2-1; D might be TRBD2 (6 bases). The CDR3 spans 17 residues. Germline CDR1 reads SEHNR; CDR2 reads FQNEAQ (reference sequence). V gave up 2 bases and J gave up 0 bases, with 14 bases separating them. The CDR3 DNA reads as TGTGCCAGCAGCTTACTGGGGGGAAGGGCCTCCTACAATGAGCAGTTCTTC. Encoded protein: CASSLLGGRASYNEQFF.

The chain links TRBV28 to TRBJ1-2; 7 bases align to TRBD1. Per the germline V gene, CDR1 is MDHEN and CDR2 is SYDVKM. The CDR3 spans 15 residues. With 3 bases clipped from V and 4 bases from J, the junction kept 8 bases outside the gene matches. Written as DNA, the CDR3 is TGTGCCAGCAGTTTCGGAGACAGGGTGACCTATGGCTACACCTTC. It is translated as CASSFGDRVTYGYTF.

The chain uses TRBV5-1 and TRBJ2-7; D gene ambiguous. CDR1 is SGHRS and CDR2 is YFSETQ in the germline V gene. V lost 1 base and J 5 bases, leaving 13 bases between the germline ends. The CDR3 runs 14 residues. CDR3 loop: CASSLSPETHEQYF. CDR3 coding DNA: TGCGCCAGCAGCTTGTCCCCGGAGACCCACGAGCAGTACTTC.

The chain carries TRBV2 and TRBJ1-6, with 7 bases aligning to TRBD1. J lost 8 bases, V lost 0 bases, and 10 bases had no gene match. The CDR3 length is 17 residues. Germline V gene lookup returns CDR1 SNHLY and CDR2 FYNNEI. CDR3 residues: CASSEARPEGADSPLHF. In nucleotides, the CDR3 is TGTGCCAGCAGTGAAGCGCGGCCCGAGGGGGCTGATTCACCCCTCCACTTT.

This clone has a single count. The chain uses TRBV7-8 and TRBJ2-7, with D maybe TRBD2 (6 bases). This CDR3 is built from 14 residues. With 1 base removed from V and 4 bases from J, the gap between germline ends came to 11 bases. Germline V CDR1 and CDR2: SGHVS, FQNEAQ. CDR3 bases: TGTGCCAGCAGCTTAGGCGGGGTCGGATACGAGCAGTACTTC. It codes for CASSLGGVGYEQYF. The full variable domain, its missing parts supplied by reference TRBV7-8 and TRBJ2-7, is GAGVSQSPRYKVAKRGQDVALRCDPISGHVSLFWYQQALGQGPEFLTYFQNEAQLDKSGLPSDRFFAERPEGSVSTLKIQRTQQEDSAVYLCASSLGGVGYEQYFGPGTRLTVT.

The rearrangement links TRBV7-9 to TRBJ2-5; D call uncertain. The J call is uncertain, as TRBJ2-7 better fits the DNA end. Germline lookup yields CDR1 SEHNR and CDR2 FQNEAQ (reference sequence). This CDR3 comprises 17 residues. The CDR3, as DNA: TGTGCCAGCAGCTTAGCCCTTCGACACTCGACGAATTACGAGCAGTACTTC. This translates into CASSLALRHSTNYEQYF.

The chain has TRBV4-1 and TRBJ2-1; D possibly corresponds to TRBD2 (5 bases). Germline V gene sequence: CDR1 MGHRA, CDR2 YSYEKL. V lost 5 bases, J lost 8 bases, and 22 bases lay in between. This CDR3 region has 16 residues. CDR3 in DNA: TGCGCCAGCAGCAGGTACGGACGGCCCGAGAGGGATGAGCAGTTCTTC. Translating it yields CASSRYGRPERDEQFF.

This clone was observed once. One end of the junction is discordant with germline, which a read error may explain. The rearrangement joins TRBV7-9 to TRBJ1-4; D not resolved. The CDR3 has 12 residues. The germline CDR1 and CDR2 sequences are SEHNR and FQNEAQ (reference sequence). CDR3 residues: CSSSPPTEKLFF. The DNA of the CDR3 is TGTTCCAGCAGCCCTCCGACAGAAAAACTGTTTTTT.

In DNA, the CDR3 is TGTGCCAGCAGCTTAGATGGAGGGAGGGAGCTGTTTTTT. Its protein product is CASSLDGGRELFF. The chain couples TRBV7-2 to TRBJ2-2; TRBD2 might be the D (6 bases). The CDR3 is 13 residues long. V was clipped by 1 base and J by 9 bases, with 9 bases between them. CDR1 and CDR2 (germline): SGHTA, FQGNSA.